This T cell receptor beta chain emerged from a study of beta chain features in type 1 diabetes. Study-level information: Patient and healthy donor groups were alike in age, gender and cell yields. Overall study results and limits: cDNA-based sequencing might over-represent cells highly expressing TCR.

Comments on this clone: The antigen is unknown.

Germline V gene lookup returns CDR1 SGHRS and CDR2 YFSETQ. The trim removed 4 bases at V and 6 bases at J, leaving 6 bases unmatched. The CDR3 length is 14 residues. Expressed TCRB transcripts got sequenced, as all isolated RNA was reverse transcribed. Sequencing used immunoSEQ multiplex PCR; TCRdb keeps in-frame clones, though not all of them. The table includes under 450,000 clones, about 15% detected once. Sequenced: naive CD4+ T cells from blood. This receptor was obtained from a woman aged 18-29 years in good health. The V call is TRBV5-1, the J call TRBJ1-2; 10 nucleotides line up with TRBD1. The CDR3 DNA follows: TGCGCCAGCAGCCTGCGACAGGGGGCGAATGGCTACACCTTC. This gives the protein CASSLRQGANGYTF.